The clone carrying this TCR beta chain was detected a few times. The antigen remains undetermined. This CDR3 is built from 14 residues. Germline V gene data show CDR1 as LNHNV and CDR2 as YYDKDF (reference sequence). Trimming took off 2 bases at V and 2 bases at J, with 9 bases between the two ends. This entry is derived from a study of cytomegalovirus exposure and HLA in healthy donors. PCR involved 60 Vbeta and 13 Jbeta primers. Clones were read by immunoSEQ multiplex PCR, and TCRdb kept only the in-frame ones, dropping some. The table has approximately 170,000 clones, just under 80% seen once. Findings and limits, study-wide: In an earlier analysis, productive rearrangement rates for most beta V segments clustered near 87% or 30%. The study carried out a later analysis of TCR beta sequences. It associated approximately 16,000 of them with specific HLA alleles at a false discovery rate of 0.05. Clonal expansion, a later analysis showed, was greater in HLA-associated TCR beta chains than in equally common others. One cluster of highly shared sequence variants probably arose as a sequencing artifact.

The clonotype was recovered from a woman aged 40 to 50 in good health and CMV-seropositive. Sequencing was carried out using PBMCs. The chain recombines TRBV15 with TRBJ2-5, with a weak D call TRBD2 (6 bases). DNA of the CDR3: TGTGCCACCAGCAGACTGGGACTTCAAGAGACCCAGTACTTC. Its protein product is CATSRLGLQETQYF.